Listed below are T cell receptor beta chains from one sample, sequenced in a study of shared clonotypes between healthy human individuals. Sequenced by immunoSEQ multiplex PCR; TCRdb stores in-frame clones only, minus some. The sample shows roughly 2.6 million clones, approximately 92% of them seen only once. Sample: naive CD4+ T cells sorted from blood. These receptors all stem from a man aged 18 to 35 in good health. The CDR3 runs from the conserved cysteine through the conserved F or W. Each record gives: CDR3 protein, clone size, CDR3 length, V gene. Expanded clones are given a class, and other clones once, few, many or no size at all.

CDR3 protein: CAWTGGFGETQYF
clone size: NA
CDR3 length: 13
V gene: TRBV30

CDR3 protein: CASSETGGYEQYF
clone size: NA
CDR3 length: 13
V gene: TRBV5-4

CDR3 protein: CASTQLGTGELFF
clone size: NA
CDR3 length: 13
V gene: TRBV19

CDR3 protein: CASSRSGIKVGELFF
clone size: NA
CDR3 length: 15
V gene: TRBV7-9

CDR3 protein: CASSAEPTDTQYF
clone size: once
CDR3 length: 13
V gene: TRBV2

CDR3 protein: CASSPGDRAATEAFF
clone size: NA
CDR3 length: 15
V gene: TRBV5-1

CDR3 protein: CASSPRRVDTDTQYF
clone size: NA
CDR3 length: 15
V gene: TRBV5-1

CDR3 protein: CASSEAAGGPTGELFF
clone size: NA
CDR3 length: 16
V gene: TRBV6-1

CDR3 protein: CASSSRQVSGSYNSPLHF
clone size: NA
CDR3 length: 18
V gene: TRBV5-5

CDR3 protein: CASSLVWQGGTEAFF
clone size: NA
CDR3 length: 15
V gene: TRBV7-9

CDR3 protein: CASTTVTSTLREQFF
clone size: NA
CDR3 length: 15
V gene: TRBV2

CDR3 protein: CASSVVSDLTDTQYF
clone size: NA
CDR3 length: 15
V gene: TRBV5-1